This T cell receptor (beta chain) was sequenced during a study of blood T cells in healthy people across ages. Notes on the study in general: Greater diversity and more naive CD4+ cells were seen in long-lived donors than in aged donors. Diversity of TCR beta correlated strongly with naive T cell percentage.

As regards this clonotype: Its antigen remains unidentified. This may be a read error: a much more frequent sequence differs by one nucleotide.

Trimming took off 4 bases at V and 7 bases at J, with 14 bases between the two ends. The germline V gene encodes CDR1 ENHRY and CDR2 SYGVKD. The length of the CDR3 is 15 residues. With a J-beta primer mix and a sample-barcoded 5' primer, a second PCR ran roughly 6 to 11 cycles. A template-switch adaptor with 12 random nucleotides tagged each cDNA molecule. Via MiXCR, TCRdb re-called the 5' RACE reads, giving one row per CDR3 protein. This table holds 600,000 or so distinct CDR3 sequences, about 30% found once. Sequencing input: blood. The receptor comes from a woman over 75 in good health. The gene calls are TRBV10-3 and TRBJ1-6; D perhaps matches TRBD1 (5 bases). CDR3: CAISGYGGLNSPLHF. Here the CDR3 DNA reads TGTGCCATCAGTGGGTATGGGGGTCTCAATTCACCCCTCCACTTT.